Listed below are T cell receptor beta chains from one sample, sequenced in a study of cytomegalovirus exposure and HLA in healthy donors. Generated by immunoSEQ multiplex PCR, the TCRdb table keeps only in-frame clones and is missing some. The sample gives more than 85,000 clones, approximately 70% of which show up once; over 7.5% is in the top ten. Material for sequencing was PBMCs. The receptors shown here come from a man aged 40-55 years in good health and CMV-seronegative. CDR3s include the opening cysteine and the closing phenylalanine or tryptophan.

J gene | V gene | CDR3 protein
TRBJ2-5 | TRBV4-2 | CASSQDQAAGGLQETQYF
TRBJ1-2 | TRBV7-2 | CASSSRDNPPYGYTF
TRBJ2-1 | TRBV7-9 | CASRRGDSYNEQFF
TRBJ2-2 | TRBV14 | CASSRHGTGINTGELFF
TRBJ1-6 | TRBV7-9 | CASSRLDSPLHF
TRBJ1-4 | TRBV5-1 | CASSLLGQGGEKLFF
TRBJ2-7 | TRBV28 | CASSLLRLAGFEQYF
TRBJ1-5 | TRBV19 | CASRPGLNQPQHF
TRBJ2-1 | TRBV7-3 | CASSISVGGEQFF
TRBJ2-7 | TRBV25-1 | CASSEGAIPSYEQYF
TRBJ1-2 | TRBV11-1 | CASSSQTGDYGYTF
TRBJ2-3 | TRBV20-1 | CNGRQGDTQYF
TRBJ2-5 | TRBV7-8 | CASSPRGRIWETQYF
TRBJ1-5 | TRBV15 | CATSRGGQPQHF
TRBJ2-1 | TRBV18 | CASSLGGWNEQFF
TRBJ2-1 | TRBV6-5 | CASSYGTGYNEQFF
TRBJ2-5 | TRBV5-6 | CASSLGLAGDQETQYF
TRBJ2-3 | TRBV7-9 | CASSLTVLTDTQYF